Presented here are 7 T cell receptor beta chains from one specimen sequenced in a study of beta chain features in type 1 diabetes. What these receptors recognize is not known. Every isolated RNA sample was fully reverse transcribed, so sequencing captured expressed TCRB transcripts. Produced via immunoSEQ multiplex PCR; TCRdb's table is partial and in-frame only. The data contain about 650,000 clones, around 12% of them singletons. The study's findings and limits: Among all four CD4+ subsets, Type 1 diabetes patients had TCRB CDR3s that were moderately but significantly shorter.

Input material: naive CD4+ T cells from blood. The receptors originated from a man aged 30-40 years with type 1 diabetes.

V is TRBV2 and J is TRBJ1-1; the D is unclear. V was clipped by 4 bases and J by 0 bases, with 9 bases between them. CDR3 size: 14 residues. Germline V gives CDR1 SNHLY, CDR2 FYNNEI. The CDR3 is CASSVGQMNTEAFF. The CDR3 DNA reads TGTGCCAGCAGTGTAGGGCAGATGAACACTGAAGCTTTCTTT. Complete variable domain (other parts from reference TRBV2 and TRBJ1-1): EPEVTQTPSHQVTQMGQEVILRCVPISNHLYFYWYRQILGQKVEFLVSFYNNEISEKSEIFDDQFSVERPDGSNFTLKIRSTKLEDSAMYFCASSVGQMNTEAFFGQGTRLTVV.

This chain links TRBV6-4 with TRBJ1-1; TRBD1 might be the D (5 bases). V was pared by 5 bases and J by 1 base, with 11 bases between. This CDR3 has 14 residues. Germline CDR1 reads MRHNA; CDR2 reads SNTAGT. The CDR3 DNA reads TGTGCCAGCAGTCCCGGGACGGGGAACACTGAAGCTTTCTTT. This gives the protein CASSPGTGNTEAFF.

This rearrangement joins TRBV6-5 to TRBJ2-2; D uncertain. V was shortened by 4 bases and J by 7 bases, with 10 bases between the two germline ends. Looked up from germline, CDR1 is MNHEY and CDR2 is SVGAGI. There are 13 residues in the CDR3. CDR3 in DNA: TGTGCCAGCAGTTCCCTAGTAGTCGGGGAGCTGTTTTTT. It translates to CASSSLVVGELFF.

The gene calls are TRBV18 and TRBJ1-3, with D unclear. The ends were cut back, 3 bases at V and 0 bases at J, with 12 bases in the middle. Germline V gene lookup returns CDR1 KGHSH and CDR2 LQKENI. The CDR3 spans 16 residues. DNA for the CDR3: TGTGCCAGCTCACCCGCGGTCCCAGGCTCTGGAAACACCATATATTTT. Translated: CASSPAVPGSGNTIYF.

The chain carries TRBV7-3 and TRBJ2-3; possible D gene TRBD1, 5 bases. V was trimmed by 0 bases and J by 5 bases, leaving 12 bases between them. The CDR3 loop spans 15 amino acids. Germline loops: CDR1 SGHTA, CDR2 FQGTGA. CDR3 nucleotide sequence: TGTGCCAGCAGCTTAACGTTACAGGATATAGATACGCAGTATTTT. It is translated as CASSLTLQDIDTQYF.

The chain recombines TRBV7-2 with TRBJ2-6; no firm D call. The CDR3 has 13 residues. Germline V gene data show CDR1 as SGHTA and CDR2 as FQGNSA. Trimming took off 5 bases at V and 10 bases at J, with 12 bases between the two ends. The CDR3, as DNA: TGTGCCAGCAGCCCCGGCCGGGTAAACGTCCTGACTTTC. Translating gives CASSPGRVNVLTF.

This clone was counted between two and nine times. This chain's CDR3 is CASSRETGENTGELFF. CDR3 nucleotides: TGCGCCAGCAGCCGAGAGACAGGGGAGAACACCGGGGAGCTGTTTTTT. This sequence joins TRBV4-3 and TRBJ2-2, with 8 bases that match TRBD1. The CDR3 covers 16 residues. Unmatched junction bases numbered 5, after V lost 4 bases and J lost 1 base. Germline values: CDR1 LGHNA, CDR2 YSLEER.